These 4 T cell receptor beta chains were all obtained from the same sample, sequenced in a study of identical twins. TCRdb recomputed calls from the 5' RACE reads with MiXCR, one row per CDR3 protein. The sample lists around 480,000 distinct CDR3 sequences, over 11% occurring once. The same sample was also used in a study of yellow fever vaccine responses in identical twins.

Material: CD4+ T cells sorted from blood. The receptors come from a woman younger than 30 in good health.

This clonotype was recorded a few times. The J gene is TRBJ2-2, the V gene TRBV9; D might be TRBD2 (6 bases). The germline V gene has CDR1 SGDLS and CDR2 YYNGEE. Trimming cost V 0 bases and J 4 bases, with 13 bases left between them. The CDR3 runs 16 residues. CDR3 residues: CASSVEAGLATGELFF. The CDR3 DNA reads TGTGCCAGCAGCGTAGAGGCGGGGCTGGCCACCGGGGAGCTGTTTTTT.

In its sample, this clonotype was seen a few times. The genes are TRBV7-2 and TRBJ2-1; no clear D gene. CDR1 is SGHTA and CDR2 is FQGNSA in the germline V gene. The V gene lost 0 bases and the J gene lost 6 bases, with 18 bases spanning the gap. This CDR3 has 17 residues. CDR3 DNA sequence: TGTGCCAGCAGCTTAGCGGCGCGTCGCTCCTACGGCAATGAGCAGTTCTTC. It translates to CASSLAARRSYGNEQFF.

This clonotype was seen a handful of times. The rearrangement uses TRBV14 and TRBJ2-1, with 8 positions matching TRBD1. CDR3 size: 16 residues. Germline CDR1 SGHDN, CDR2 FVKESK. The V gene end was trimmed by 3 bases and the J gene end by 5 bases; junction bases not matched to a gene: 9. The CDR3 DNA reads TGTGCCAGCAGCCACAGATCGACAGGGGACGACAATGAGCAGTTCTTC. Protein product: CASSHRSTGDDNEQFF.

This clonotype showed up many times. The V and J genes are TRBV5-5 and TRBJ2-1, with 8 bases identical to TRBD2. The CDR3 spans 16 residues. CDR1 is SGHKS and CDR2 is YYEKEE in the germline V gene (reference sequence). Trimming at V came to 2 bases and at J to 0 bases, leaving 4 bases not matched to a gene. For the CDR3, the DNA is TGTGCCAGCAGCTTCCGACTAGCGAGCTCCTACAATGAGCAGTTCTTC. As protein: CASSFRLASSYNEQFF.